Below, 31 T cell receptor beta chains from the same sample are listed, as sequenced in a study of T-cell memory formation after mild COVID-19. Using its own MiXCR run on the 5' RACE reads, TCRdb lists one record per CDR3 protein. The table lists about 200,000 distinct CDR3 sequences, about 9.2% of them singletons. Sequencing was performed on PBMCs or a T cell subset sorted from them (not recorded which). The receptors stem from a man younger than 35 who had mild COVID-19 (a few samples of this study predate the infection). Cell type and time point are not known.

This clonotype was counted between two and nine times. V gene TRBV12-3 or TRBV12-4 combines with J gene TRBJ1-1; 9 nucleotides line up with TRBD1. Unmatched junction bases numbered 9, after V lost 7 bases and J lost 6 bases. The CDR3 is made up of 14 amino acids. This CDR3 is CASTRTGDGAEAFF. The CDR3 nucleotides read TGTGCCAGCACCCGGACAGGGGATGGAGCTGAAGCTTTCTTT.

The chain combines TRBV9 with TRBJ1-2; 9 bases agree with TRBD1. The CDR3 loop spans 15 amino acids. The germline V gene has CDR1 SGDLS and CDR2 YYNGEE. The V segment lost 0 bases and the J segment 8 bases; nucleotides outside the gene matches: 8. The CDR3 loop is CASSVGGQGSEGYTF. The CDR3, as DNA: TGTGCCAGCAGCGTAGGTGGACAGGGGTCGGAAGGCTACACCTTC.

This clonotype was recorded many times. V usage is TRBV10-3 and J usage is TRBJ2-5; D is tentatively TRBD1 or TRBD2 (5 bases each). Looked up from germline, CDR1 is ENHRY and CDR2 is SYGVKD. V lost 8 bases to trimming and J lost 4 bases, with 17 bases between them. This CDR3 comprises 14 residues. CDR3 residues: CAIGVTPGGETQYF. The CDR3 nucleotides are TGTGCCATCGGGGTGACTCCTGGGGGAGAGACCCAGTACTTC.

This clonotype has a count of ten or more. The CDR3 DNA reads as TGCGCCAGCAGCCCGGGGTCCCATGAATGGACTGAAGCTTTCTTT. Translated: CASSPGSHEWTEAFF. This sequence joins TRBV5-1 and TRBJ1-1; the D is unclear. V dropped 4 bases and J dropped 5 bases, with 18 bases sitting between them. Germline loops: CDR1 SGHRS, CDR2 YFSETQ. The CDR3 runs 15 residues. Drawing the rest from reference TRBV5-1 and TRBJ1-1, the complete variable domain is KAGVTQTPRYLIKTRGQQVTLSCSPISGHRSVSWYQQTPGQGLQFLFEYFSETQRNKGNFPGRFSGRQFSNSRSEMNVSTLELGDSALYLCASSPGSHEWTEAFFGQGTRLTVV.

The chain has TRBV7-9 and TRBJ2-1; D not certain. Deletions cut 3 bases from V and 9 bases from J, with 9 bases between. This CDR3 contains 12 residues. Germline CDR1 SEHNR, CDR2 FQNEAQ (reference sequence). Here the CDR3 reads CASSFSVSEQFF. CDR3 DNA: TGTGCCAGCAGCTTCTCGGTCTCTGAGCAGTTCTTC.

This clonotype was recorded at least ten times. The chain recombines TRBV20-1 with TRBJ2-5; 9 nucleotides agree with TRBD2. The CDR3 has 15 residues. After removal of 6 bases from V and 2 bases from J, the junction contained 10 bases not matched to a gene. The V gene's germline CDR1 is DFQATT and CDR2 SNEGSKA (reference sequence). The CDR3 sequence is CSADVTSGSQETQYF. The CDR3 DNA is TGCAGTGCCGATGTTACTAGCGGGTCTCAAGAGACCCAGTACTTC.

This sequence joins TRBV6-5 and TRBJ1-6; a weak D match, TRBD1 (6 bases). This CDR3 region has 15 residues. Germline V gives CDR1 MNHEY, CDR2 SVGAGI. V was trimmed by 0 bases and J by 9 bases, leaving 12 bases between them. CDR3 nucleotides: TGTGCCAGCAGTTACTCGGACAGCCTAGGTTCACCCCTCCACTTT. Amino acid sequence: CASSYSDSLGSPLHF.

This clonotype was recorded many times. The rearrangement links TRBV5-1 to TRBJ2-3; 7 positions match TRBD1. V lost 1 base and J lost 3; bases outside the gene matches: 2. Germline lookup yields CDR1 SGHRS and CDR2 YFSETQ. The length of the CDR3 is 14 residues. This CDR3 reads CASSLQGETDTQYF. CDR3 in DNA: TGCGCCAGCAGCTTGCAGGGGGAGACAGATACGCAGTATTTT.

The V gene is TRBV7-9, the J gene TRBJ1-1, with TRBD1 matching over 8 bases. V trimming: 5 bases; J trimming: 8 bases; junction bases outside the gene matches: 4. Looked up from germline, CDR1 is SEHNR and CDR2 is FQNEAQ (reference sequence). The CDR3 is 12 residues long. The CDR3 DNA sequence: TGTGCCAGCAGCCCTTGGACAGGGGAAGCTTTCTTT. It translates to CASSPWTGEAFF.

V gene TRBV4-2 combines with J gene TRBJ2-4; 7 bases fit TRBD2. Unmatched junction bases numbered 5, after V lost 0 bases and J lost 6 bases. This CDR3 spans 15 amino acids. Germline loops: CDR1 LGHNA, CDR2 YNFKEQ. This chain's CDR3 is CASSQDGREGNIQYF. CDR3 in DNA: TGTGCCAGCAGCCAAGATGGCAGGGAGGGAAACATTCAGTACTTC.

This clonotype occurred a few times. The rearrangement uses TRBV5-1 and TRBJ2-3, with TRBD1 matching 9 bases. The CDR3 runs 15 residues. Germline CDR1 and CDR2: SGHRS and YFSETQ. V lost 4 bases to trimming and J lost 2 bases; unmatched junction nucleotides: 5. CDR3 protein: CASSPGTGPTDTQYF. The CDR3 region has the DNA TGCGCCAGCAGCCCTGGGACAGGGCCCACAGATACGCAGTATTTT. The full variable domain, rest sourced from reference TRBV5-1 and TRBJ2-3, is KAGVTQTPRYLIKTRGQQVTLSCSPISGHRSVSWYQQTPGQGLQFLFEYFSETQRNKGNFPGRFSGRQFSNSRSEMNVSTLELGDSALYLCASSPGTGPTDTQYFGPGTRLTVL.

This clonotype appeared many times. The V and J genes are TRBV5-4 and TRBJ2-7; D call uncertain. Trimming removed 3 bases from V and 3 bases from J, with 10 bases in between. CDR1 is SGHNT, CDR2 YYREEE, per germline (reference sequence). The length of the CDR3 is 13 residues. The CDR3 bases are TGTGCCAGCAGCTCTGAGGCTAGCTACGAGCAGTACGTC. Translating it yields CASSSEASYEQYV.

The V call is TRBV20-1, the J call TRBJ1-5; D call uncertain. V lost 5 bases and J 3 bases, leaving 11 bases between the germline ends. The CDR3 contains 13 residues. CDR1 and CDR2 from the germline V gene are DFQATT and SNEGSKA (reference sequence). The CDR3 region is CSAHDTNNQPQHF. CDR3 sequence (DNA): TGCAGTGCTCATGACACTAACAATCAGCCCCAGCATTTT.

This clonotype has more than one count but fewer than ten. The chain combines TRBV7-9 with TRBJ1-1; 9 nucleotides match TRBD1. CDR3 size: 15 residues. The ends lost 5 bases at V and 4 bases at J; junction bases unmatched: 8. The germline gives CDR1 SEHNR, CDR2 FQNEAQ (reference sequence). This CDR3 is CASSSNRGLGTEAFF. The CDR3 nucleotides read TGTGCCAGCAGCAGCAACAGGGGGCTAGGCACTGAAGCTTTCTTT.

At least ten counts were recorded for this clonotype. The genes are TRBV5-1 and TRBJ2-2; D is possibly TRBD2 (6 bases). The V and J ends lost 4 bases and 6 bases respectively, with 13 bases between them. This CDR3 has 14 residues. Germline CDR1 and CDR2: SGHRS and YFSETQ. The CDR3 nucleotides are TGCGCCAGCAGCAAGGGACTCAACGCCGGGGAGCTGTTTTTT. Encoded protein: CASSKGLNAGELFF.

This clonotype has more than one count but fewer than ten. The CDR3: CASSLAGFSYEQYF. The CDR3 DNA reads as TGTGCCAGCAGCTTAGCGGGGTTCTCCTACGAGCAGTACTTC. V and J are TRBV7-3 and TRBJ2-7; maybe TRBD2 (6 bases). The CDR3 runs 14 residues. The germline V and J ends were trimmed by 2 bases and 0 bases, with 8 bases remaining between them. Germline CDR1 reads SGHTA; CDR2 reads FQGTGA.

In its sample, this clonotype was seen many times. The rearrangement uses TRBV20-1 and TRBJ2-3; 15 nucleotides line up with TRBD2. The J segment lost 1 base and the V segment lost 5 bases, leaving 7 bases of the junction unmatched. Germline values: CDR1 DFQATT, CDR2 SNEGSKA (reference sequence). CDR3 size: 17 residues. Here the CDR3 reads CSADGTSGGSGTDTQYF. CDR3 nucleotide sequence: TGCAGTGCTGATGGGACTAGCGGGGGGAGTGGCACAGATACGCAGTATTTT.

The chain carries TRBV4-1 and TRBJ1-4; 10 positions match TRBD1. Trimming at V came to 4 bases and at J to 8 bases, leaving 7 bases not matched to a gene. This CDR3 comprises 15 residues. Germline V lookup: CDR1 MGHRA, CDR2 YSYEKL. DNA for the CDR3: TGCGCCAGCAGCCCCTGGACAGGGGGTGAAGAAAAACTGTTTTTT. The encoded protein is CASSPWTGGEEKLFF.

This clonotype has at least ten counts. The V and J genes are TRBV18 and TRBJ2-3; D is unresolved. CDR3 length equals 11 residues. Trimming removed 3 bases at V and 6 bases at J, with 4 bases between. CDR1 is KGHSH and CDR2 is LQKENI in the germline V gene. The CDR3 DNA follows: TGTGCCAGCTCACCGGTCGATACGCAGTATTTT. Protein product: CASSPVDTQYF.

In this sample, this clonotype turned up many times. The V gene is TRBV5-1, the J gene TRBJ2-2; the D gene could be TRBD1 or TRBD2 (6 bases each). This CDR3 spans 16 amino acids. V lost 3 bases, J lost 6 bases, and 18 bases lay in between. Germline V gene data show CDR1 as SGHRS and CDR2 as YFSETQ. In DNA form, the CDR3 reads TGCGCCAGCAGCTCGGGGGACACCTTCTCCCCCGGGGAGCTGTTTTTT. Its translation is CASSSGDTFSPGELFF.

The chain links TRBV27 to TRBJ2-1; no clear D. Germline V gene data show CDR1 as MNHEY and CDR2 as SMNVEV (reference sequence). V was shortened by 6 bases and J by 0 bases, with 15 bases between the two germline ends. This CDR3 region has 16 residues. The CDR3 here is CASSTQTGYSYNEQFF. Written as DNA, the CDR3 is TGTGCCAGCAGCACTCAGACTGGGTACTCCTACAATGAGCAGTTCTTC.

The chain combines TRBV5-1 with TRBJ2-3; D may correspond to TRBD1 or TRBD2 (5 bases each). CDR3 length: 14 residues. The V end lost 2 bases, the J end lost 1 base, and 8 bases lay between the germline ends. Germline V gene sequence: CDR1 SGHRS, CDR2 YFSETQ. In DNA form, the CDR3 reads TGCGCCAGCAGCTTCGAGGGGCGCACAGATACGCAGTATTTT. It yields the protein CASSFEGRTDTQYF.

This clonotype appeared a few times. The chain uses TRBV7-2 and TRBJ2-5; 7 bases are shared with TRBD2. J gave up 4 bases and V 5 bases, and 13 bases lay outside the gene matches. The CDR3 is 16 amino acids. The germline V gene has CDR1 SGHTA and CDR2 FQGNSA. The CDR3 protein is CASSRPLASALETQYF. The CDR3 DNA reads TGTGCCAGCAGCCGACCACTAGCGTCAGCATTAGAGACCCAGTACTTC.

This rearrangement joins TRBV7-9 to TRBJ2-3; either TRBD1 or TRBD2 may fit D (5 bases each). Germline loops: CDR1 SEHNR, CDR2 FQNEAQ (reference sequence). Trimming took 3 bases from V and 5 from J, leaving 18 bases between them. CDR3 length equals 16 residues. CDR3 in DNA: TGTGCCAGCAGCTTCGGGGACCGAAGAAACGTAGATACGCAGTATTTT. Its translation: CASSFGDRRNVDTQYF.

The chain has TRBV7-2 and TRBJ1-1; 12 bases align to TRBD1. The CDR3 contains 15 residues. The J segment lost 5 bases and the V segment lost 5 bases, leaving 6 bases of the junction unmatched. Germline CDR1 is SGHTA and CDR2 is FQGNSA. CDR3 in amino acids: CASSAWDRGRTEAFF. DNA of the CDR3: TGTGCCAGCAGCGCCTGGGACAGGGGGCGGACTGAAGCTTTCTTT. Supplemented by reference TRBV7-2 and TRBJ1-1, the full variable domain reads GAGVSQSPSNKVTEKGKDVELRCDPISGHTALYWYRQSLGQGLEFLIYFQGNSAPDKSGLPSDRFSAERTGGSVSTLTIQRTQQEDSAVYLCASSAWDRGRTEAFFGQGTRLTVV.

The chain combines TRBV4-1 with TRBJ1-2; 9 bases are shared with TRBD1. Losses at the gene ends were 3 bases for V and 2 bases for J; bases not matched to a gene: 13. The CDR3 is 18 amino acids. Germline V gene data show CDR1 as MGHRA and CDR2 as YSYEKL. The DNA of the CDR3 is TGCGCCAGCAGCCACCCCGGTCGACAGGGGGTAGCAAACTATGGCTACACCTTC. It specifies CASSHPGRQGVANYGYTF.

This clonotype was counted a few times. J is TRBJ2-3 and V is TRBV7-2; 8 bases line up with TRBD1. The CDR3 length is 15 residues. Trimming at V came to 2 bases and at J to 8 bases, leaving 9 bases not matched to a gene. CDR1 SGHTA and CDR2 FQGNSA come from the germline V gene. The CDR3 DNA is TGTGCCAGCAGCTTACAGGGGGCCTTGAGAAGTACGCAGTATTTT. Translating it yields CASSLQGALRSTQYF.

This chain uses TRBV20-1 with TRBJ2-1; no clear D. V lost 2 bases and J 3 bases, leaving 8 bases between the germline ends. The CDR3 sequence is 13 residues long. Germline V gives CDR1 DFQATT, CDR2 SNEGSKA (reference sequence). The DNA for the CDR3 is TGCAGTGCTAGACCCAGCCACTACAATGAGCAGTTCTTC. It yields the protein CSARPSHYNEQFF.

This clonotype has a count of ten or more. V gene TRBV4-3 combines with J gene TRBJ1-6; 7 bases fit TRBD1. This CDR3 region has 13 residues. Trimming took 4 bases from V and 8 from J; bases not matched to a gene: 2. Germline lookup yields CDR1 LGHNA and CDR2 YSLEER. CDR3 sequence (DNA): TGCGCCAGCAGCCTAGGGGGCGATTCACCCCTCCACTTT. Protein sequence: CASSLGGDSPLHF.

The chain links TRBV2 to TRBJ2-2; D is perhaps TRBD1 (6 bases). Trimming shortened V by 2 bases and J by 8 bases, and 12 bases separated the two germline ends. This CDR3 region has 14 residues. Germline V gene sequence: CDR1 SNHLY, CDR2 FYNNEI. The CDR3 protein is CASSEITGLGELFF. For the CDR3, the DNA is TGTGCCAGCAGTGAAATCACAGGGCTAGGGGAGCTGTTTTTT.

This clonotype was counted at least ten times. The chain employs TRBV28 and TRBJ1-1, with D unclear. This CDR3 has 15 residues. V lost 0 bases to trimming and J lost 6 bases, with 14 bases between them. CDR1 is MDHEN and CDR2 is SYDVKM in the germline V gene. The CDR3 nucleotides read TGTGCCAGCAGTTTATGGCTTAAGCCCTCGGCTGAAGCTTTCTTT. Translating it yields CASSLWLKPSAEAFF. The full variable domain, its missing parts supplied by reference TRBV28 and TRBJ1-1, is DVKVTQSSRYLVKRTGEKVFLECVQDMDHENMFWYRQDPGLGLRLIYFSYDVKMKEKGDIPEGYSVSREKKERFSLILESASTNQTSMYLCASSLWLKPSAEAFFGQGTRLTVV.